Each of the 13 T cell receptor beta chains below was sequenced from the same sample in a study of cytomegalovirus exposure and HLA in healthy donors. Assay: immunoSEQ multiplex PCR; the TCRdb copy retains only in-frame clones and omits some. Counted here are about 160,000 clones, 90% to 97% occurring once; the ten biggest clones make up approximately 1%. The sample was PBMCs. The receptor source for this set is a woman younger than 35 in good health and CMV-seronegative.

The rearrangement links TRBV5-6 to TRBJ2-5, with a tentative D call TRBD2 (5 bases). The V end was cut by 2 bases, the J end by 4 bases, with 12 bases between. This CDR3 comprises 14 residues. The germline V gene encodes CDR1 SGHDT and CDR2 YYEEEE. CDR3 residues: CASSFGVGAETQYF. CDR3 coding DNA: TGTGCCAGCAGCTTTGGGGTGGGAGCAGAGACCCAGTACTTC. Supplemented by reference TRBV5-6 and TRBJ2-5, the full variable domain reads DAGVTQSPTHLIKTRGQQVTLRCSPKSGHDTVSWYQQALGQGPQFIFQYYEEEERQRGNFPDRFSGHQFPNYSSELNVNALLLGDSALYLCASSFGVGAETQYFGPGTRLLVL.

V usage is TRBV19 and J usage is TRBJ2-3, with 8 bases fitting TRBD2. Germline V gene lookup returns CDR1 LNHDA and CDR2 SQIVND (reference sequence). The CDR3 is 16 residues long. The V and J ends lost 7 bases and 4 bases, in that order; junction bases with no gene match: 13. The CDR3 region has the DNA TGTGCCAGTAAATTCCGGGGACTAGGGTTCCCAGATACGCAGTATTTT. This encodes CASKFRGLGFPDTQYF.

This chain joins TRBV18 and TRBJ2-3; TRBD2 aligns across 8 bases. Germline values: CDR1 KGHSH, CDR2 LQKENI. The CDR3 totals 18 residues. With V trimmed by 3 bases and J by 3 bases, 14 bases remained unmatched. In DNA, the CDR3 is TGTGCCAGCTCACCCAGTTTGGGGGAGCGGGGGATGACAGATACGCAGTATTTT. This gives the protein CASSPSLGERGMTDTQYF. Full variable domain (remainder filled in from reference TRBV18 and TRBJ2-3): NAGVMQNPRHLVRRRGQEARLRCSPMKGHSHVYWYRQLPEEGLKFMVYLQKENIIDESGMPKERFSAEFPKEGPSILRIQQVVRGDSAAYFCASSPSLGERGMTDTQYFGPGTRLTVL.

This chain uses TRBV19 with TRBJ2-5; 8 bases line up with TRBD2. Trimming at V came to 8 bases and at J to 5 bases, leaving 10 bases not matched to a gene. Germline V gives CDR1 LNHDA, CDR2 SQIVND (reference sequence). This CDR3 is built from 14 residues. The CDR3 reads CASSRGGLRETQYF. As DNA, the CDR3 is TGTGCCAGTTCCCGCGGGGGGCTCAGGGAGACCCAGTACTTC.

A single count supports this clone. The chain joins TRBV27 to TRBJ1-6; 9 positions agree with TRBD1. Germline values: CDR1 MNHEY, CDR2 SMNVEV (reference sequence). J lost 10 bases, V lost 5 bases, and 9 bases had no gene match. The CDR3 contains 15 residues. The CDR3 loop reads CASSTGGAWYSPLHF. DNA of the CDR3: TGTGCCAGCAGTACAGGGGGCGCCTGGTACTCACCCCTCCACTTT.

The chain combines TRBV11-1 with TRBJ2-6; tentative D call: TRBD1 (5 bases). In germline, CDR1 is SGHAT, CDR2 FQDESV (reference sequence). V gave up 3 bases and J gave up 1 base, with 7 bases separating them. This CDR3 has 15 amino acids. The CDR3 sequence: CASSFTGSGANVLTF. The CDR3, as DNA: TGTGCCAGCAGCTTCACAGGATCTGGGGCCAACGTCCTGACTTTC. The full variable domain, with the rest looked up from reference TRBV11-1 and TRBJ2-6, is EAEVAQSPRYKITEKSQAVAFWCDPISGHATLYWYRQILGQGPELLVQFQDESVVDDSQLPKDRFSAERLKGVDSTLKIQPAELGDSAMYLCASSFTGSGANVLTFGAGSRLTVL.

This clone occurred once. This rearrangement joins TRBV30 to TRBJ2-1, with unresolved D. The germline gives CDR1 GTSNPN, CDR2 SVGIG (reference sequence). The CDR3 is 13 residues long. Trimming took 2 bases from V and 8 from J, leaving 13 bases between them. CDR3 amino acids: CAWSPGSDHEQFF. The CDR3 nucleotides read TGTGCCTGGAGTCCCGGCAGCGACCATGAGCAGTTCTTC.

The gene calls are TRBV5-4 and TRBJ2-2, with 8 bases that match TRBD1. The CDR3 contains 13 residues. Germline-derived CDR1 and CDR2 are SGHNT and YYREEE (reference sequence). V was pared by 4 bases and J by 5 bases, with 1 base of the junction left unmatched. The CDR3 reads CASSRTGTGELFF. In DNA form, the CDR3 reads TGTGCCAGCAGCAGGACAGGGACCGGGGAGCTGTTTTTT.

The chain carries TRBV10-2 and TRBJ2-1, with 7 bases identical to TRBD2. This CDR3 is 12 amino acids long. CDR1 and CDR2 (germline): WSHSY, SAAADI. V gave up 6 bases and J gave up 8 bases; unmatched junction bases: 4. The CDR3 protein is CASSAGGYEQFF. In nucleotides, the CDR3 is TGCGCCAGCAGCGCCGGGGGGTATGAGCAGTTCTTC.

The chain recombines TRBV4-1 with TRBJ2-7, with D tentatively TRBD2 (5 bases). Trimming cost V 4 bases and J 5 bases, with 21 bases left between them. This CDR3 spans 16 amino acids. The germline V gene has CDR1 MGHRA and CDR2 YSYEKL. The CDR3 loop reads CASSPDAGFGLNEQYF. The DNA for the CDR3 is TGCGCCAGCAGCCCCGACGCCGGCTTTGGACTCAACGAGCAGTACTTC.

The CDR3 loop is CAWAPGTSGNTIYF. The CDR3 DNA reads TGTGCCTGGGCGCCCGGGACAAGCGGAAACACCATATATTTT. The chain links TRBV30 to TRBJ1-3; D is possibly TRBD1 (6 bases). V dropped 5 bases and J dropped 4 bases, with 15 bases sitting between them. The CDR3 has 14 residues. CDR1 is GTSNPN and CDR2 is SVGIG in the germline V gene (reference sequence).

The table lists this clone with a count of one. The chain couples TRBV4-1 to TRBJ2-5; 9 bases are a match to TRBD2. V was pared by 0 bases and J by 3 bases, with 2 bases of the junction left unmatched. Germline V gene data show CDR1 as MGHRA and CDR2 as YSYEKL. This CDR3 has 15 amino acids. The CDR3 region is CASSQDSSGEETQYF. CDR3 DNA: TGCGCCAGCAGCCAAGATTCTAGCGGGGAAGAGACCCAGTACTTC.

The chain joins TRBV9 to TRBJ2-2; tentative D call: TRBD1 (5 bases). Trimming shortened V by 1 base and J by 0 bases, and 16 bases separated the two germline ends. This CDR3 is 18 amino acids long. CDR1 is SGDLS and CDR2 is YYNGEE in the germline V gene. The CDR3 spells CASSVRSEGHPNTGELFF. CDR3 sequence (DNA): TGTGCCAGCAGCGTACGTAGTGAAGGACACCCGAACACCGGGGAGCTGTTTTTT.